Following are 10 T cell receptor beta chains from one sample sequenced in a study of CD8+CD57+ T cells in acquired aplastic anemia. Template material for TCR beta VDJ and CDR3 profiling consisted of genomic DNA. MiXCR was run by TCRdb on the reads, yielding one entry per CDR3 protein. The data hold about 190,000 distinct CDR3 sequences, with roughly 56% observed a single time. Sequencing was performed on sorted CD4+, CD8+, or CD8+CD57+ T cells (not recorded which) from PBMCs. Receptor source: a human donor in good health, serving as a control.

In this sample, this clonotype turned up a few times. The chain carries TRBV28 and TRBJ1-1; D gene unclear. The CDR3 has 11 residues. Trimming cost V 10 bases and J 7 bases, with 13 bases left between them. The germline V gene encodes CDR1 MDHEN and CDR2 SYDVKM. CDR3 coding DNA: TGTGCCACCTTAGCGAATAGTGAAGCTTTCTTT. Translated, it gives CATLANSEAFF.

The chain has TRBV7-9 and TRBJ1-2; possibly TRBD1 for D (6 bases). CDR1 and CDR2 (germline): SEHNR, FQNEAQ (reference sequence). The ends were cut back, 3 bases at V and 6 bases at J, with 14 bases in the middle. There are 14 residues in the CDR3. The CDR3 is CASSFVGGEHGYTF. DNA for the CDR3: TGTGCCAGCAGCTTCGTCGGGGGCGAACATGGCTACACCTTC. Variable domain in full (rest from reference TRBV7-9 and TRBJ1-2): DTGVSQNPRHKITKRGQNVTFRCDPISEHNRLYWYRQTLGQGPEFLTYFQNEAQLEKSRLLSDRFSAERPKGSFSTLEIQRTEQGDSAMYLCASSFVGGEHGYTFGSGTRLTVV.

Ten or more counts support this clonotype. This chain links TRBV5-5 with TRBJ1-5; the D is unclear. From germline, CDR1 is SGHKS and CDR2 YYEKEE (reference sequence). The CDR3 covers 14 residues. Deletions cut 4 bases from V and 0 bases from J, with 8 bases between. The chain's CDR3 is CASSRGNSNQPQHF. DNA for the CDR3: TGTGCCAGCAGCCGCGGCAATAGCAATCAGCCCCAGCATTTT.

This chain links TRBV7-9 with TRBJ1-5; D gene uncertain. CDR1 and CDR2 (germline): SEHNR, FQNEAQ (reference sequence). The CDR3 length is 15 residues. V was shortened by 2 bases and J by 5 bases, with 13 bases between the two germline ends. The CDR3 here is CASSLQEEADQPQHF. CDR3 nucleotides: TGTGCCAGCAGCTTACAAGAGGAGGCCGATCAGCCCCAGCATTTT.

The chain employs TRBV7-8 and TRBJ2-5; D not certain. The CDR3 extends over 15 amino acids. The germline V gene has CDR1 SGHVS and CDR2 FQNEAQ. V was trimmed by 3 bases and J by 1 base, leaving 12 bases between them. CDR3 in amino acids: CASSFEPIRQETQYF. The DNA of the CDR3 is TGTGCCAGCAGCTTTGAGCCCATTCGCCAAGAGACCCAGTACTTC.

This clonotype was counted at least ten times. The chain links TRBV3-2 to TRBJ2-5; the table's D gene call, TRBD2, was not cross checked with the DNA. TRBV3-2 constitutes a pseudogene. The CDR3 contains 17 residues. The CDR3 here is CASSQGVKRGVQETQYF. The CDR3 DNA reads TGTGCCAGCAGCCAAGGGGTCAAGCGGGGGGTCCAAGAGACCCAGTACTTC.

This chain joins TRBV9 and TRBJ2-5; a weak D match, TRBD2 (7 bases). CDR1 and CDR2 (germline): SGDLS, YYNGEE. V shed 4 bases and J shed 9 bases, with 19 bases lying between them. This CDR3 comprises 14 residues. The CDR3 spells CASSQRGGDGAQYF. The DNA for the CDR3 is TGTGCCAGCAGCCAACGAGGGGGGGATGGGGCCCAGTACTTC.

The sample holds a few counts of this clonotype. The chain uses TRBV7-7 and TRBJ2-7; maybe TRBD2 (5 bases). The V gene's germline CDR1 is SSHAT and CDR2 FNYEAQ (reference sequence). V lost 3 bases and J lost 6, with 12 bases in between. This CDR3 contains 13 residues. The CDR3 sequence is CASSLDSGSEQYF. CDR3 nucleotide sequence: TGTGCCAGCAGCTTGGACTCTGGGAGCGAGCAGTACTTC.

As for this clonotype: A much larger clone differs from this one at a single base, so this may be a read error. The chain employs TRBV5-4 and TRBJ2-1; D is unresolved. The CDR3 extends over 13 amino acids. The germline V gene encodes CDR1 SGHNT and CDR2 YYREEE (reference sequence). CDR3 sequence reads: CASSLADLNERFF. For the CDR3, the DNA is TGTGCCAGCAGCTTGGCGGACCTCAATGAGCGGTTCTTC.

This clonotype was observed a few times. The chain carries TRBV6-1 and TRBJ1-5; 9 nucleotides align to TRBD1. Per germline, CDR1 MNHNS and CDR2 SASEGT. The CDR3 has 15 residues. The V gene end was trimmed by 6 bases and the J gene end by 3 bases; junction bases not matched to a gene: 6. The CDR3 spells CASSSGQGHNQPQHF. The DNA for the CDR3 is TGTGCCAGCAGCTCGGGACAGGGACACAATCAGCCCCAGCATTTT.